This TCR beta chain was sequenced for a study of T cells in Graves' hyperthyroidism and ophthalmopathy. For the study at large: Peripheral blood was secured at the point of initial diagnosis, before any treatment.

The count of this clonotype is one. Orbital computed tomography, thyroid ultrasound, serum thyroxine and TRAb, and clinical symptoms together informed the diagnoses. V lost 11 bases, J lost 0 bases, and 10 bases lay in between. CDR3 length: 12 amino acids. Germline V lookup: CDR1 MDHEN, CDR2 SYDVKM. The TCR beta CDR3 regions underwent amplification using RNA transcripts as the source. TCR CDR3 regions were first amplified by RT-PCR with HTBI primers. TCRdb ran MiXCR on the multiplex PCR reads and lists one entry per CDR3 protein. The sample holds 300,000 or so distinct CDR3 sequences, around 20% seen once.

This clonotype originated in a woman in her fifties or sixties with Graves' hyperthyroidism. The sequencing input was blood. V is TRBV28 and J is TRBJ1-1; possible D gene TRBD1, 5 bases. The CDR3 loop is CASGGLNTEAFF. In DNA form, the CDR3 reads TGTGCCTCCGGGGGACTGAACACTGAAGCTTTCTTT.